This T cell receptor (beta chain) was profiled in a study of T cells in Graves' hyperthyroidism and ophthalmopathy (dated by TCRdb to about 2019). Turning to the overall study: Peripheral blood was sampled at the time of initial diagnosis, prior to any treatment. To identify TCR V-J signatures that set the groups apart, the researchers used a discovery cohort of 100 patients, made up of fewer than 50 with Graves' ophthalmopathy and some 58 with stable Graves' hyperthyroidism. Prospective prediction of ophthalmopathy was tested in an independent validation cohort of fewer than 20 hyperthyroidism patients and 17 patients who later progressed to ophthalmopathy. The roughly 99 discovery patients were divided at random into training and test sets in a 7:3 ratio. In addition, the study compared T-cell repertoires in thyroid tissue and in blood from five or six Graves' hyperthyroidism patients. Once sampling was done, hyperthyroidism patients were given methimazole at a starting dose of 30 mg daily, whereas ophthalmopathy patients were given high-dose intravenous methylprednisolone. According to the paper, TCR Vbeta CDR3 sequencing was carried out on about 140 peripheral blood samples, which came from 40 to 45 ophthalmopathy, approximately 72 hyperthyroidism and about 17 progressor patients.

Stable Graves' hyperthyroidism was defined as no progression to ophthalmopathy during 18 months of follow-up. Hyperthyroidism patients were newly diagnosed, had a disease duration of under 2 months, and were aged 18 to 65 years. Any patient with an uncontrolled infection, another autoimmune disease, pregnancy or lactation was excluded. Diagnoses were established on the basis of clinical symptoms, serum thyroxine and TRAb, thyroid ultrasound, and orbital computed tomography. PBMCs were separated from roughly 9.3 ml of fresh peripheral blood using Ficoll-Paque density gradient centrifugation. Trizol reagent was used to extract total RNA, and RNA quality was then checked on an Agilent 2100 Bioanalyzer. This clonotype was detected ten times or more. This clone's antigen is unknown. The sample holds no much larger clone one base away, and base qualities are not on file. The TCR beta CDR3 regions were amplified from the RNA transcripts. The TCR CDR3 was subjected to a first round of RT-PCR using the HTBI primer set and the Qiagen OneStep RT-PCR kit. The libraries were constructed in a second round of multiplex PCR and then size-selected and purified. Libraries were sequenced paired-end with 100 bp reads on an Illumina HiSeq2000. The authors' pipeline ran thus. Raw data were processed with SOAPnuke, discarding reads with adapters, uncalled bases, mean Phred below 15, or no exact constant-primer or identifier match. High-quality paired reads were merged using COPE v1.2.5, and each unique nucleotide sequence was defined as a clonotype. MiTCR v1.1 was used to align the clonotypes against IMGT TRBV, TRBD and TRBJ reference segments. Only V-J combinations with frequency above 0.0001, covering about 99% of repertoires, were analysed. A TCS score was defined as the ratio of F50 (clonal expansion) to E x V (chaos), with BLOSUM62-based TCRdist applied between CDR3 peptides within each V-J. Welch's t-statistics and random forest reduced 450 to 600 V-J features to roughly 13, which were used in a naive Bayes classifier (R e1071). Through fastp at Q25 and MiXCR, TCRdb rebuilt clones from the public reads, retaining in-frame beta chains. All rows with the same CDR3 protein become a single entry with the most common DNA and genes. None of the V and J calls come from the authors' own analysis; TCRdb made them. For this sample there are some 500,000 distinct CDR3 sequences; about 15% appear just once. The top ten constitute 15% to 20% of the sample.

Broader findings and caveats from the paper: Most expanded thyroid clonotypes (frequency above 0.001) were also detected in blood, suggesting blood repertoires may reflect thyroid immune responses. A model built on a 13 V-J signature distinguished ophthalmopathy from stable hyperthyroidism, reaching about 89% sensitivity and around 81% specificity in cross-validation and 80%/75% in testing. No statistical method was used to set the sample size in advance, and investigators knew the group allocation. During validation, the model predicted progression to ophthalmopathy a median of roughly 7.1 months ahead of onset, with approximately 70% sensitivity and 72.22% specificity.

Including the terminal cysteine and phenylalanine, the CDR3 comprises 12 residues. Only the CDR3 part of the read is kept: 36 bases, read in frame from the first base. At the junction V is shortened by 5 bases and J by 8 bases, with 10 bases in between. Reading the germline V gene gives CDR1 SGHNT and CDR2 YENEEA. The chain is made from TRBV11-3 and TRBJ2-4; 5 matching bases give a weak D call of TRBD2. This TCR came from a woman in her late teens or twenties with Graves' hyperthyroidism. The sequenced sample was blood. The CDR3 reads CASSNLADIQYF. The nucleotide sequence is TGTGCCAGCAGCAACCTAGCAGACATTCAGTACTTC.